Sequencing of this T cell receptor beta chain was carried out in a study of cytomegalovirus exposure and HLA in healthy donors (dated by TCRdb to 2016 to 2017). About the investigation overall: An earlier analysis of more than 550 of the donors reported over 250 Gb of sequence data and 117 million unique TCR beta sequences obtained from roughly 180 million T cells. Approximately 300 gigabases of sequencing data and around 85 million unique TCR sequences made up an early release that covered several hundred HLA-typed donors. Among the approximately 400 genotyped donors, about 85% belonged to the genetic ancestry cluster associated with self-reported Caucasian donors. The aim of the study was to test whether cataloging public T cell receptors could identify signatures of past pathogen exposure. The study profiled the T cell repertoires of fewer than 850 subjects by immunosequencing and related them to cytomegalovirus serostatus. In addition to the first cohort of around 670 subjects, a separate validation cohort of approximately 120 different subjects was used. High-throughput TCR immunosequencing, statistical association of individual TCRs with disease status, and machine learning were combined to predict cytomegalovirus infection status. A later analysis re-examined previously published TCR beta repertoires from more than 600 donors and added high-resolution HLA genotyping to investigate patterns of TCR occurrence. In the later analysis, no new phenotypic data were used to find candidate immune exposures; instead, reliance was placed on TCR beta sequences and their occurrence across donors. In an earlier analysis of 587 of the donors, high-throughput TCR beta sequencing was used to judge whether each TCR beta V gene segment behaved as functional or pseudogenic. Donor age, sex, ethnicity and CMV serostatus were compiled alongside the repertoire data. A later genetic analysis took genome-wide SNP genotypes for about three fifths of the roughly 700 donors and used that subset as a discovery cohort. All discovery cohort repertoires had been generated on a single sequencing platform. HLA typing included class I and class II loci at four-digit resolution. The number of typed donors differed by locus: roughly 620-640 for A, B, C, DRB1 and DQB1; approximately 540 for DQA1; 606 for DPA1; and around 470 for DPB1. Roughly five DR-DQ haplotypes were treated as single units for association and clustering because of strong linkage in the cohort. Across roughly 420 genotyped donors of the cohort, an average of approximately 240,000 unique TCR beta nucleotide sequences per donor were sequenced, and approximately 19% of those sequences were non-productive. Points the paper makes about the study in general: Correlated functional status among segregating V segments might be attributable to linkage disequilibrium, but an unknown experimental factor could not be ruled out. According to a later analysis, parvovirus B19, influenza, CMV and Epstein-Barr virus appeared linked to several top co-occurrence clusters. Because some donors lacked HLA typing at each locus, the association tests relied only on the typed subset. It was suggested by the authors that the approach could potentially be generalized to other disease states and immunological phenotypes. The presence/absence analyses assumed that sequencing depth was roughly uniform across donors, and that assumption may not be true. While some public TCRs were present in many individuals, most TCR sequences turned up only very rarely across donors. In a later genetic analysis, a missense DCLRE1C variant was associated with V-gene and J-gene trimming of TCR beta chains, and the association was replicated in an independent cohort. The study listed 150 to 200 TCR beta chains as associated with cytomegalovirus. A later analysis found that HLA-associated TCR beta chains were more clonally expanded and had lower generation probabilities than equally common non-associated chains. In a later analysis, some 17,000 TCR beta sequences were associated with specific HLA alleles at a false discovery rate of 0.05. Some IMGT-functional V segments, including TRBV6-2 and TRBV6-3, could not be told apart with the 87-base-pair reads, so those segments were excluded. In vitro tests confirmed that three of the cytomegalovirus-associated TCR beta chains recognize cytomegalovirus antigens. An earlier analysis of approximately 530 of the donors showed that most TCR beta V segments appeared in productive rearrangements either about 90% or about 30% of the time, which broadly matched IMGT annotations. For the cohort, immune exposure information was limited to CMV serostatus. In both the original and validation cohorts, the classifier was reported to diagnose cytomegalovirus status with high specificity and sensitivity. A further reported finding was that TCR beta sequences accurately predicted the HLA-A and HLA-B alleles for most subjects in the first cohort. Compared with the roughly 700-donor mean, donors in an Asian-associated ancestry cluster had fewer N-insertions in productive TCRs, according to a later genetic analysis. Over 15 rarely observed V segments, including chromosome 9 orphons, were excluded from the earlier analysis of a few hundred of the donors because counts were too low. In a later analysis, the rate of TCR association differed among HLA loci, with DRB1 alleles having the most associated TCRs and HLA-C alleles having the fewest. A later analysis found that most CMV-associated TCR beta chains appeared HLA-restricted, with HLA associations seemingly driven largely by CMV exposure. A cluster of highly shared sequence variants was judged likely to be a technical artifact of the sequencing pipeline. The cohort was sequenced for TCR beta chains only, and without alpha or paired-chain data the features that could be detected were limited. When HLA alleles, especially DR and DQ, strongly co-occurred, attributing TCR associations to individual alleles was difficult.

Library preparation was by the immunoSEQ multiplex PCR assay. For the multiplex PCR, a mixture combining 60 forward primers for TCR Vbeta segments and 13 reverse primers for TCR Jbeta segments was used. The CDR3 region of rearranged TCR beta genes was amplified from genomic DNA with a multiplex PCR assay. The Illumina HiSeq System was used to sequence the amplified TCR beta libraries as 87-base-pair reads. The paper's data handling went like this. A later analysis counted about 82 million unique TCR beta chains across the 666 repertoires, and roughly 9.9 million of these chains were shared by at least two donors. To remove PCR and sequencing errors, raw reads were error-corrected and collapsed into unique sequences using a nearest-neighbor algorithm that merged closely related sequences. To assign V, D and J gene segments, CDR3 sequences were aligned to IMGT reference sequences. Each retained sequence needed at least a six-nucleotide match to both a V gene segment and a J gene segment. Rearrangements were classified as productive when the CDR3 lacked stop codons and remained in frame with V and J, and all other rearrangements were classified as non-productive. CDR3 was defined by IMGT convention, running from the second conserved V-encoded cysteine to the conserved J-encoded phenylalanine. Sequences without an unambiguous match to a single V gene segment were excluded from the earlier analysis of about 600 of the donors. An earlier analysis of 450 to 650 of the donors called V segments functional above 56.7% productive rearrangements and segregating when the between-donor standard deviation exceeded 5%. To diagnose cytomegalovirus status from the catalog of TCR beta chain sequences, a statistical classification framework was built. V and J gene assignment, in a later analysis, came from comparing TCR nucleotide sequences with IMGT/GENE-DB human TR gene sequences. A later analysis assigned CDR3 sequences and most-parsimonious VDJ recombination scenarios with the TCRdist pipeline. In a later analysis, each TCR beta chain was defined by its CDR3 amino acid sequence together with its V-gene family, and reads without a unique V-gene family were excluded. As a way to deal with suspected cross-contamination and a sequencing artifact, a later analysis dropped 640 or so nucleotide sequences that were highly shared and had low generation probability. In a later analysis, a clonal expansion index was calculated for each public chain from normalized within-repertoire ranks of inferred template counts. In a later analysis, generation probabilities were computed using a VDJ recombination model fitted to out-of-frame rearrangements, and the results were checked against IGoR. In a later analysis, TCR-TCR, TCR-HLA and TCR-CMV co-occurrence was scored with hypergeometric tests, and a repertoire-size bias correction was applied to TCR pairs. In a later analysis, false discovery rates were estimated by permuting HLA or CMV assignments 20 times. A later analysis grouped co-occurring TCRs with DBSCAN, adding TCRdist sequence similarity when clustering within HLA-allele-positive subsets. For co-occurrence clustering, repertoires with fewer than 30,000 or more than 120,000 public chains were excluded, along with several repertoires with anomalous nucleotide sharing. TCRdb's version of the immuneACCESS table is confined to in-frame rearrangements and falls short of the full clone set. An unresolved V gene accounts for under half of the shortfall where checked; the remainder is of unknown origin. The V and J calls and the clone size are those of that table, but D and trimming were determined from the DNA. This sample is represented by fewer than 200,000 clones; less than 85% of them were singletons. The ten largest clonotypes hold roughly 1.5% of the sample.

Regarding this clone: Its specific antigen is unknown. No much larger clonotype is one base removed from it; base qualities were not supplied.

The cysteine opens and the phenylalanine closes a CDR3 of 12 amino acids. The read is trimmed to its CDR3 DNA, 36 bases read in frame from base 1. Based on the germline V gene, the CDR1 and CDR2 sequences are MGHDK and SYGVNS. A distance of 11 bases separates the germline ends of V and J, which lose 9 bases and 3 bases respectively. The cohort comprised some 730 healthy bone marrow donors. Cohort members were all nominally healthy when sampled, although unrecorded immune exposures were likely present. The donor was CMV seronegative and belonged to the group of over 300 seronegative cohort members. Every donor gave a peripheral blood sample, and the peripheral blood mononuclear cells from that sample were used for TCR beta sequencing. The Qiagen DNeasy Blood Extraction Kit was used to extract genomic DNA from the blood cell samples.

The receptor was isolated from a male donor in good health and CMV-seronegative. The specimen sequenced was PBMCs. The chain was built from TRBV25-1 and TRBJ1-2; the D gene assignment is ambiguous. The DNA sequence follows: TGTGCCAGTTCGTGGGGAGACTATGGCTACACCTTC. Translated, it reads CASSWGDYGYTF.